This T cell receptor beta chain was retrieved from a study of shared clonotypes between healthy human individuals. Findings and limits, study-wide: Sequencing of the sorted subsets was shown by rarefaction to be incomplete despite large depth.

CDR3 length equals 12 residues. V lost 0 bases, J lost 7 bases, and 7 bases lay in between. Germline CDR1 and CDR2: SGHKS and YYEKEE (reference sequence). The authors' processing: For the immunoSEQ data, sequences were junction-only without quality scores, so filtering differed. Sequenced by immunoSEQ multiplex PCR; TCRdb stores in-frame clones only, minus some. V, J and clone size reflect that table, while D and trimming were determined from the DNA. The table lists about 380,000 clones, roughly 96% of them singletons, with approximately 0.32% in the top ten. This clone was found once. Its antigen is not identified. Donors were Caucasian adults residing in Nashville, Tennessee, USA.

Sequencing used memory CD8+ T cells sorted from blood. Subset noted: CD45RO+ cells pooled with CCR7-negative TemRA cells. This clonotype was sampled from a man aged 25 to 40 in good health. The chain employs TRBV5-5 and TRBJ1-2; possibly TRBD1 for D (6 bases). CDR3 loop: CASSLGGAGYTF. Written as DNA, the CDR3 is TGTGCCAGCAGCTTGGGGGGGGCTGGCTACACCTTC.